Listed here is a single T cell receptor beta chain. Antigen unknown. The sample belongs to a study of shared clonotypes between healthy human individuals. Study results and caveats: Generally, naive subsets (rather than memory subsets) showed larger estimated richness.

At the deep level, the assay was run. For each subset, genomic DNA was distributed in equal portions over several immunoSEQ plates. TCRdb's table, derived via immunoSEQ multiplex PCR, lists solely in-frame clones and lacks some. The repertoire holds some 500,000 clones, with approximately 95% as singletons. Germline V gene data show CDR1 as MNHNS and CDR2 as SASEGT. V was pared by 10 bases and J by 4 bases, with 13 bases of the junction left unmatched. This CDR3 spans 15 amino acids. Sample: naive CD4+ T cells sorted from blood. Noted subset: CD45RA+ positively selected. The rearrangement uses TRBV6-1 and TRBJ2-7; 10 bases line up with TRBD1. The TCR was taken from a woman younger than 45 in good health. The CDR3 spells CAITLAGTGEYEQYF. For the CDR3, the DNA is TGTGCCATCACCCTGGCAGGGACAGGGGAATACGAGCAGTACTTC.